This record covers a single T cell receptor (beta chain). Its antigen is currently unknown. These data come from a study of a mutant IDH1 vaccine in newly diagnosed glioma. Study-wide context: In weeks 1, 3, 5, 7, 11, 15, 19 and 23, patients were immunized, eight times in all. Previous care, which was radiotherapy, temozolomide, or both, most often involved both. Mean patient age was around 40 years; about 60% were male and around 38% female. General study points: Vaccine-induced immune responses occurred in 90% to 95% of patients.

Stated time point: week 11, during vaccination. Mutant IDH1 20-mer peptide, at 300 ug, made up each vaccine dose, with topical imiquimod. The table came from immunoSEQ multiplex PCR; TCRdb's copy has only in-frame clones and leaves some out. Among under 150,000 clones, roughly 90% were seen once, and the ten largest hold more than 0.55%. Per germline, CDR1 LNHDA and CDR2 SQIVND (reference sequence). The CDR3 runs 15 residues. The V segment lost 2 bases and the J segment 2 bases; nucleotides outside the gene matches: 3. The chain couples TRBV19 to TRBJ2-7; TRBD2 matches 10 bases. The material was PBMCs, obtained from a glioma patient whose treatment included an IDH1 peptide vaccine. The sequence derives from a woman aged 45-65 years with glioma. CDR3 in amino acids: CASSISLAGAYEQYF. In nucleotides, the CDR3 is TGTGCCAGTAGTATAAGCCTAGCGGGAGCCTACGAGCAGTACTTC.